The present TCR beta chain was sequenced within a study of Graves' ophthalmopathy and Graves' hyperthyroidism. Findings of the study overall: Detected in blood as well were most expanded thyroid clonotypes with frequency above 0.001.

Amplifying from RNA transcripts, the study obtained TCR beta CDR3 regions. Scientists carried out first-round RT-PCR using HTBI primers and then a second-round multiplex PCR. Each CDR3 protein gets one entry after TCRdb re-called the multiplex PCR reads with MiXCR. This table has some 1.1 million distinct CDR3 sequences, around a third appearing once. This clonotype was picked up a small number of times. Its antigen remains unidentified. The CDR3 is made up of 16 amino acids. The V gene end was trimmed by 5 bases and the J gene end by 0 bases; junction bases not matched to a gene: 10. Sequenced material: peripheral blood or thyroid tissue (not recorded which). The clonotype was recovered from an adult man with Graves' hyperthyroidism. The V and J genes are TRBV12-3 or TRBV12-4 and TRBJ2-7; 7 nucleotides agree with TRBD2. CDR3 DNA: TGTGCCAGCAGTCCAGACCGGGACTATACCTCCTACGAGCAGTACTTC. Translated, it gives CASSPDRDYTSYEQYF.